The T cell receptor beta chain described here comes from a study of CD8+ T cells in alopecia areata. Separation by sorting yielded CD4+ and CD8+ T cells from PBMCs. Whole-study results and caveats: Scalp lesions, especially in alopecia totalis/universalis, had higher clonality than normal scalp.

Once RNA had been extracted, it was reverse transcribed into cDNA to act as the sequencing template. Method: immunoSEQ multiplex PCR; TCRdb's copy keeps in-frame clones and lacks some. The table has roughly 97,000 clones, around 38% seen once. Worth noting for this clone: Its specificity is not known.

This receptor was identified in a human donor with alopecia areata. The sample comprised CD4+ T cells sorted from blood.

Written as DNA, the CDR3 is TGTGCCAGCACCCTTGTATCTTCCGGGACAACCTACGAGCAGTACTTC. This codes for CASTLVSSGTTYEQYF. The rearrangement joins TRBV7-8 to TRBJ2-7, with D maybe TRBD1 (6 bases). In germline, CDR1 is SGHVS, CDR2 FQNEAQ. The CDR3 consists of 16 residues. V dropped 7 bases and J dropped 2 bases, with 21 bases sitting between them. Full variable domain (remainder filled in from reference TRBV7-8 and TRBJ2-7): GAGVSQSPRYKVAKRGQDVALRCDPISGHVSLFWYQQALGQGPEFLTYFQNEAQLDKSGLPSDRFFAERPEGSVSTLKIQRTQQEDSAVYLCASTLVSSGTTYEQYFGPGTRLTVT.